These T cell receptor beta chains were read from a single sample in a study of technical replicates of blood from a handful of donors. TCRdb keeps only in-frame clones here, not all; method: immunoSEQ multiplex PCR. The data contain 75,000 to 85,000 clones, under 97% of them singletons. Input material: T cells isolated from PBMCs. The receptor source for this set is a human donor in good health. CDR3s include the opening cysteine and the closing phenylalanine or tryptophan. The D gene is left open where the match is weak. The size entry is marked missing in some rows and otherwise reads once, few, many or a size class.

J gene | D gene | clone size | V gene | CDR3 protein | CDR3 DNA
TRBJ2-2 | . | once | TRBV21-1 | CASSSSGGPITGELFF | TGTGCCAGCAGCAGCTCGGGAGGGCCAATTACCGGGGAGCTGTTTTTT
TRBJ1-1 | TRBD1 | . | TRBV27 | CASSIQGALNTEAFF | TGTGCCAGCAGTATACAGGGGGCCCTGAACACTGAAGCTTTCTTT
TRBJ2-7 | . | . | TRBV5-1 | CASSPDLYEQYF | TGCGCCAGCAGCCCAGATCTTTACGAGCAGTACTTC
TRBJ1-2 | TRBD1 | once | TRBV19 | CASSGQALNYGYTF | TGTGCCAGTAGCGGACAGGCTCTTAACTATGGCTACACCTTC
TRBJ2-7 | TRBD1 | . | TRBV4-3 | CASSQERQGYEQYF | TGCGCCAGCAGCCAAGAGAGACAGGGCTACGAGCAGTACTTC
TRBJ1-2 | TRBD1 | . | TRBV10-3 | CAISESPGTGGNGYTF | TGTGCCATCAGTGAGTCACCCGGGACAGGGGGCAATGGCTACACCTTC
TRBJ1-1 | . | . | TRBV5-1 | CASSVATGNTEAFF | TGCGCCAGCAGCGTAGCGACAGGGAACACTGAAGCTTTCTTT
TRBJ1-1 | . | . | TRBV16 | CASSQSIRTEAFF | TGTGCCAGCAGCCAATCTATCCGGACTGAAGCTTTCTTT
TRBJ1-2 | TRBD1 | . | TRBV5-6 | CASSSGTGITRFYGYTF | TGTGCCAGCAGCTCCGGGACAGGGATCACCCGCTTCTATGGCTACACCTTC
TRBJ2-7 | TRBD2 | . | TRBV6-5 | CASMRASGIGEQYF | TGTGCCAGCATGCGTGCTAGCGGGATAGGCGAGCAGTACTTC
TRBJ2-7 | . | once | TRBV7-8 | CASSLTGNYEQYF | TGTGCCAGCAGCTTAACGGGGAACTACGAGCAGTACTTC
TRBJ2-7 | . | . | TRBV6-1 | CASSPGGYEQYF | TGTGCCAGCAGTCCCGGGGGCTACGAGCAGTACTTC
TRBJ1-1 | . | . | TRBV6-1 | CASSYLGGNTEAFF | TGTGCCAGCAGCTACCTAGGGGGGAACACTGAAGCTTTCTTT
TRBJ1-1 | TRBD1 | . | TRBV7-9 | CASSLGQVYTEAFF | TGTGCCAGCAGCCTGGGACAGGTATACACTGAAGCTTTCTTT
TRBJ1-2 | TRBD1 | . | TRBV4-3 | CASSQDRGPHYGYTF | TGCGCCAGCAGCCAGGACAGGGGACCTCACTATGGCTACACCTTC
TRBJ2-5 | TRBD2 | . | TRBV6-6 | CASSYSNRAGGETQYF | TGTGCCAGCAGTTACTCAAATCGAGCGGGAGGAGAGACCCAGTACTTC
TRBJ2-2 | . | . | TRBV29-1 | CSVVGTRVGKNTGELFF | TGCAGCGTTGTCGGTACGCGTGTCGGGAAGAACACCGGGGAGCTGTTTTTT
TRBJ2-3 | . | . | TRBV5-1 | CASSLGVTGSTDTQYF | TGCGCCAGCAGCTTGGGCGTAACAGGGAGTACAGATACGCAGTATTTT
TRBJ1-3 | . | . | TRBV10-3 | CAISADPGGTIYF | TGTGCCATCAGTGCTGACCCCGGAGGCACCATATATTTT
TRBJ2-1 | TRBD2 | . | TRBV5-1 | CASSSRLAGANNEQFF | TGCGCCAGCAGCTCCAGACTAGCGGGAGCGAACAATGAGCAGTTCTTC
TRBJ2-5 | . | . | TRBV9 | CASSDSQETQYF | TGTGCCAGCAGCGACAGCCAAGAGACCCAGTACTTC
TRBJ1-5 | TRBD1 | . | TRBV27 | CASSPLIRDREQPQHF | TGTGCCAGCAGTCCCCTCATCCGGGACAGGGAACAGCCCCAGCATTTT
TRBJ2-1 | . | . | TRBV21-1 | CASSPQGERVGNNEQFF | TGTGCCAGCAGCCCCCAAGGGGAGCGGGTTGGGAACAATGAGCAGTTCTTC
TRBJ2-1 | . | . | TRBV2 | CASSDYRVEFF | TGTGCCAGCAGTGATTACAGGGTGGAGTTCTTC
TRBJ2-1 | . | . | TRBV7-9 | CASSTLGAGQFF | TGTGCCAGCAGCACCCTGGGGGCCGGGCAGTTCTTC
TRBJ1-1 | . | . | TRBV6-5 | CASSYSNTGGEAFF | TGTGCCAGCAGTTACTCGAATACGGGGGGTGAAGCTTTCTTT
TRBJ1-2 | . | . | TRBV5-6 | CASSLDMDYGYTF | TGTGCCAGCAGCTTGGACATGGACTATGGCTACACCTTC
TRBJ2-7 | . | . | TRBV6-1 | CASSGAGSAYEQYF | TGTGCCAGCAGTGGAGCGGGCAGTGCCTACGAGCAGTACTTC
TRBJ1-3 | . | . | TRBV9 | CASSAAEPVGNTIYF | TGTGCCAGCAGCGCCGCCGAGCCCGTAGGAAACACCATATATTTT
TRBJ1-5 | TRBD1 | . | TRBV28 | CASSPPLAGTGVSWGNQPQHF | TGTGCCAGCAGCCCTCCCTTGGCCGGGACAGGGGTATCTTGGGGCAATCAGCCCCAGCATTTT
TRBJ2-3 | TRBD1 | . | TRBV25-1 | CASSDYRGGADTQYF | TGTGCCAGCAGTGATTACAGGGGCGGAGCAGATACGCAGTATTTT
TRBJ1-2 | . | . | TRBV29-1 | CSVEESGEGYTF | TGCAGCGTTGAAGAATCCGGGGAGGGCTACACCTTC
TRBJ2-1 | . | . | TRBV21-1 | CASSKEDDPVKSNEQFF | TGTGCCAGCAGCAAAGAAGATGATCCTGTCAAGAGCAATGAGCAGTTCTTC
TRBJ2-3 | TRBD1 | . | TRBV12-5 | CASGLLGTGDLSTDTQYF | TGTGCTAGTGGTTTGCTAGGGACAGGTGACCTTAGCACAGATACGCAGTATTTT
TRBJ2-1 | TRBD1 | . | TRBV6-5 | CASSYAGTGDNEQFF | TGTGCCAGCAGTTACGCCGGGACAGGAGACAATGAGCAGTTCTTC
TRBJ1-4 | TRBD1 | . | TRBV10-1 | CASSRQGGEKLFF | TGCGCCAGCAGTCGACAGGGGGGCGAAAAACTGTTTTTT
TRBJ2-7 | . | . | TRBV18 | CASSPGPSRPHEQYF | TGTGCCAGCTCACCGGGGCCTTCTAGACCCCACGAGCAGTACTTC
TRBJ2-6 | TRBD1 | . | TRBV12-5 | CASGLAYEDRAGANVLTF | TGTGCTAGTGGTTTGGCCTATGAAGACAGGGCTGGGGCCAACGTCCTGACTTTC
TRBJ2-1 | TRBD2 | . | TRBV5-4 | CASSSEREWNEQFF | TGTGCCAGCAGCTCTGAGCGGGAGTGGAATGAGCAGTTCTTC
TRBJ2-7 | . | . | TRBV11-3 | CASSPAADSYEQYF | TGTGCCAGCAGCCCCGCTGCGGACTCCTACGAGCAGTACTTC
TRBJ1-2 | TRBD1 | . | TRBV9 | CASSVGQGYYGYTF | TGTGCCAGCAGCGTAGGACAGGGGTACTATGGCTACACCTTC
TRBJ2-7 | TRBD1 | . | TRBV29-1 | CSVEDRGDRVYEQYF | TGCAGCGTTGAAGATCGGGGGGACAGGGTATACGAGCAGTACTTC
TRBJ2-1 | TRBD2 | . | TRBV30 | CAWTAGTSLVPTRGEQFF | TGTGCCTGGACTGCCGGGACTAGTCTGGTTCCGACTCGGGGTGAGCAGTTCTTC
TRBJ2-3 | . | once | TRBV11-2 | CASSPITDTQYF | TGTGCCAGCAGCCCTATCACAGATACGCAGTATTTT
TRBJ1-1 | TRBD1 | . | TRBV10-3 | CAIGGQEATEAFF | TGTGCCATAGGAGGACAGGAGGCCACTGAAGCTTTCTTT
TRBJ2-1 | . | . | TRBV11-2 | CASSHTGVALSYNEQFF | TGTGCCAGCAGCCACACAGGCGTTGCTCTCTCCTACAATGAGCAGTTCTTC
TRBJ2-2 | TRBD2 | . | TRBV28 | CASTLHGLAGEGTGELFF | TGTGCCAGCACCTTGCACGGACTAGCGGGAGAAGGAACCGGGGAGCTGTTTTTT
TRBJ2-2 | . | . | TRBV15 | CATSRDHTGFTGELFF | TGTGCCACCAGCAGAGACCATACAGGGTTTACCGGGGAGCTGTTTTTT
TRBJ1-4 | . | . | TRBV9 | CASSVDGLRNEKLFF | TGTGCCAGCAGCGTAGACGGGTTGCGTAATGAAAAACTGTTTTTT
TRBJ2-2 | . | . | TRBV9 | CASSVDPGLNTGELFF | TGTGCCAGCAGCGTAGACCCAGGGCTTAACACCGGGGAGCTGTTTTTT
TRBJ1-2 | . | . | TRBV5-4 | CASSLPAGDYGYTF | TGTGCCAGCAGCTTGCCGGCAGGGGACTATGGCTACACCTTC
TRBJ1-1 | . | few | TRBV5-1 | CASSLSGGNTEAFF | TGCGCCAGCAGCTTGTCGGGGGGGAACACTGAAGCTTTCTTT